The next 6 T cell receptor beta chains were all read from a single sample in a study of blood T cells in healthy people across ages. A second PCR, run for about 6 to 11 cycles, used a sample-barcoded 5' primer plus a J-beta primer mix. TCRdb re-called the 5' RACE reads through MiXCR, storing one row per CDR3 protein. The sample includes roughly 800,000 distinct CDR3 sequences, about three fifths of them seen just once. Material for sequencing was blood. The receptors were sampled from a man aged 25 to 40 in good health.

In DNA form, the CDR3 reads TGCAGTGCTAGAACCTTCGGGGATAGTAATTCACCCCTCCACTTT. It translates to CSARTFGDSNSPLHF. The chain combines TRBV20-1 with TRBJ1-6, with unresolved D. The CDR3 is 15 residues long. The V end was cut by 2 bases, the J end by 6 bases, with 14 bases between. Germline V gene data show CDR1 as DFQATT and CDR2 as SNEGSKA (reference sequence).

This clonotype was detected only once. The chain is built from TRBV27 and TRBJ2-7; 8 bases align to TRBD1. With 5 bases clipped from V and 6 bases from J, the junction kept 9 bases outside the gene matches. The CDR3 covers 14 residues. The germline V gene encodes CDR1 MNHEY and CDR2 SMNVEV (reference sequence). For the CDR3, the DNA is TGTGCCAGCAGTCCGCGGTCAGGGGGCTTCGAGCAGTACTTC. It specifies CASSPRSGGFEQYF.

For the CDR3, the DNA is TGCAGTGCTAGAGATCAGGGGGCAGGGTACAATGAGCAGTTCTTC. Residues: CSARDQGAGYNEQFF. This chain connects TRBV20-1 to TRBJ2-1; 8 bases match TRBD1. V lost 0 bases to trimming and J lost 4 bases; unmatched junction nucleotides: 5. Germline CDR1 reads DFQATT; CDR2 reads SNEGSKA (reference sequence). The CDR3 extends over 15 amino acids.

The V gene is TRBV27, the J gene TRBJ2-3; D might be TRBD2 (6 bases). The CDR3 sequence is 15 residues long. Per the germline V gene, CDR1 is MNHEY and CDR2 is SMNVEV (reference sequence). V was pared by 2 bases and J by 4 bases, with 13 bases between. CDR3 in DNA: TGTGCCAGCAGTTTAACTAGCTCTAGGGCAGATACGCAGTATTTT. Its protein product is CASSLTSSRADTQYF.

Note on this clonotype: The junction departs from the called germline gene at one end, perhaps through a read error. V usage is TRBV7-4 and J usage is TRBJ2-4; TRBD2 matches 8 bases. The DNA end favors TRBJ2-7, so the J call may be wrong. The CDR3 is 16 residues long. From germline, CDR1 is SGHVT and CDR2 SQSDAQ. Here the CDR3 reads CANSLRLAGKVNEQYF. The CDR3 DNA reads as TGTGCCAACAGCTTGAGGCTAGCGGGTAAGGTCAACGAGCAGTACTTC.

The DNA for the CDR3 is TGTGCCAGCAGCCCTCTTTCAATTGGCCCAGGGTATGGCTACACCTTC. This translates into CASSPLSIGPGYGYTF. The chain uses TRBV7-2 and TRBJ1-2, with TRBD1 as a possible D gene (5 bases). Trimming removed 5 bases from V and 5 bases from J, with 21 bases in between. CDR3 length: 16 residues. In germline, CDR1 is SGHTA, CDR2 FQGNSA. The complete variable domain, with remaining parts taken from reference TRBV7-2 and TRBJ1-2, reads GAGVSQSPSNKVTEKGKDVELRCDPISGHTALYWYRQSLGQGLEFLIYFQGNSAPDKSGLPSDRFSAERTGGSVSTLTIQRTQQEDSAVYLCASSPLSIGPGYGYTFGSGTRLTVV.